One and the same sample provided the 10 T cell receptor beta chains below, sequenced in a study of shared clonotypes between healthy human individuals. Libraries were prepared by immunoSEQ multiplex PCR; TCRdb keeps only in-frame clonotypes and omits some of them. Of around 2,000,000 clones listed, roughly 94% were seen once; the top ten hold 0.1% to 0.15%. Sequencing was done on a sample of naive CD4+ T cells sorted from blood. Regarding subset: CD45RA+ positively selected. These receptors originate from a man between 18 and 35 years old in good health.

The rearrangement uses TRBV9 and TRBJ2-2, with D perhaps TRBD1 (6 bases). The V and J ends lost 4 bases and 4 bases respectively, with 17 bases between them. The CDR3 length is 16 residues. CDR1 is SGDLS and CDR2 is YYNGEE in the germline V gene. CDR3 protein: CASSPRTGLGTGELFF. CDR3 sequence (DNA): TGTGCCAGCAGCCCGAGAACAGGGCTCGGCACCGGGGAGCTGTTTTTT.

The chain joins TRBV5-1 to TRBJ2-2; weak D call: TRBD1 (6 bases). Trimming removed 1 base from V and 4 bases from J, with 14 bases in between. The germline V gene has CDR1 SGHRS and CDR2 YFSETQ. The CDR3 has 16 residues. This CDR3 is CASSLQQGAGTGELFF. The DNA for the CDR3 is TGCGCCAGCAGCTTGCAACAGGGAGCCGGCACCGGGGAGCTGTTTTTT.

The chain is built from TRBV7-9 and TRBJ2-7, with D possibly being TRBD1 (6 bases). Trimming cost V 11 bases and J 1 base, with 9 bases left between them. Germline V gene sequence: CDR1 SEHNR, CDR2 FQNEAQ (reference sequence). The CDR3 consists of 11 residues. CDR3: CASQGSYEQYF. The CDR3 DNA is TGTGCCTCACAGGGTTCCTACGAGCAGTACTTC.

In regard to this clone: Other DNA sequences within the sample encode an identical CDR3. This CDR3 is CASSGLAGVYNEQFF. The CDR3 DNA is TGTGCCAGCAGTGGACTAGCGGGGGTTTACAATGAGCAGTTCTTC. The chain links TRBV25-1 to TRBJ2-1, with 12 nucleotides matching TRBD2. V shed 4 bases and J 4 bases; nucleotides not matched to a gene: 2. The germline V gene encodes CDR1 MGHDK and CDR2 SYGVNS. The CDR3 has 15 residues.

The chain uses TRBV11-2 and TRBJ1-4; a possible D gene is TRBD1 (6 bases). Trimming stripped 5 bases from V and 5 bases from J, with 15 bases between. Per the germline V gene, CDR1 is SGHAT and CDR2 is FQNNGV. There are 15 residues in the CDR3. CDR3 in DNA: TGTGCCAGCAGCACACGAGGGGGAGGCAATGAAAAACTGTTTTTT. Protein product: CASSTRGGGNEKLFF.

Of note for this clone: Within the sample, other DNA sequences also encode this same CDR3. The rearrangement joins TRBV4-1 to TRBJ1-6; perhaps TRBD1 as D (6 bases). This CDR3 is built from 14 residues. The ends were cut back, 3 bases at V and 7 bases at J, with 10 bases in the middle. The germline V gene encodes CDR1 MGHRA and CDR2 YSYEKL. CDR3 protein: CASSQRGGNSPLHF. Here the CDR3 DNA reads TGCGCCAGCAGCCAGAGGGGGGGGAATTCACCCCTCCACTTT.

In DNA form, the CDR3 reads TGTGCCAGCAGCCTCACAGGGGGGGGCTACGAGCAGTACTTC. As protein: CASSLTGGGYEQYF. The rearrangement links TRBV7-9 to TRBJ2-7, with D possibly matching TRBD1 (8 bases). Trimming cost V 5 bases and J 3 bases, with 14 bases left between them. The CDR3 consists of 14 residues. CDR1 and CDR2 (germline): SEHNR, FQNEAQ (reference sequence).

The chain links TRBV10-3 to TRBJ2-7; 8 nucleotides align to TRBD1. Germline CDR1 reads ENHRY; CDR2 reads SYGVKD. The CDR3 consists of 15 residues. The V and J ends lost 4 bases and 1 base, in that order; junction bases with no gene match: 6. CDR3 in amino acids: CAISAGTGSSYEQYF. DNA for the CDR3: TGTGCCATCAGTGCCGGGACAGGTTCTTCCTACGAGCAGTACTTC.

V gene TRBV2 combines with J gene TRBJ2-1; the D gene is possibly TRBD2 (5 bases). The CDR3 has 15 residues. Germline assignment: CDR1 SNHLY and CDR2 FYNNEI. Trimming pared 4 bases from V and 6 bases from J, leaving 16 bases between. The CDR3 protein is CASSGDRGVTNEQFF. The DNA of the CDR3 is TGTGCCAGCAGTGGAGACCGGGGAGTGACCAATGAGCAGTTCTTC.

This chain links TRBV28 with TRBJ1-2, with D tentatively TRBD1 (5 bases). Trimming took 8 bases from V and 10 from J, leaving 14 bases between them. The CDR3 contains 11 residues. The germline V gene has CDR1 MDHEN and CDR2 SYDVKM. Written as DNA, the CDR3 is TGTGCCAGCCGGGCGGGGGTCTACTACACCTTC. Translating gives CASRAGVYYTF.